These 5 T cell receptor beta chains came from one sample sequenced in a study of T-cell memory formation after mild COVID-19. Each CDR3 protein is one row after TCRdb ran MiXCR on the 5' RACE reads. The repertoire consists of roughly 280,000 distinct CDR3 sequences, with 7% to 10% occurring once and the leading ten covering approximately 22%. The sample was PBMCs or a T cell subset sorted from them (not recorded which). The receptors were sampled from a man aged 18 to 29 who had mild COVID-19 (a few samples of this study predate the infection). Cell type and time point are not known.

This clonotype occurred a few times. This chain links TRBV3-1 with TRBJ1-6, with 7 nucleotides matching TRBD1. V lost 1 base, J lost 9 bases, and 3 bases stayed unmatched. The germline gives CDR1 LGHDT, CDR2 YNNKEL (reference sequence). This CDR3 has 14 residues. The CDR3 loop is CASSQADRVSPLHF. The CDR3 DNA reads TGTGCCAGCAGCCAAGCAGACAGGGTTTCACCCCTCCACTTT.

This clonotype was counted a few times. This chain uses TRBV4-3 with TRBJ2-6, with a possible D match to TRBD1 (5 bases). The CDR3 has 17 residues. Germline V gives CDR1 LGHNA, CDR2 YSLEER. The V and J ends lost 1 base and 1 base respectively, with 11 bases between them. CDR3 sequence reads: CASSQAARASGANVLTF. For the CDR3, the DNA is TGCGCCAGCAGCCAAGCCGCCAGGGCGTCTGGGGCCAACGTCCTGACTTTC.

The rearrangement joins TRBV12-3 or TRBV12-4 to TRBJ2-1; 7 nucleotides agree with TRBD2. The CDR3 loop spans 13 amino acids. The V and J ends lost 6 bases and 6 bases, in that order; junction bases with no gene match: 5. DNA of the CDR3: TGTGCCAGCAGGGGGGGGGTTTTCAATGAGCAGTTCTTC. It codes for CASRGGVFNEQFF.

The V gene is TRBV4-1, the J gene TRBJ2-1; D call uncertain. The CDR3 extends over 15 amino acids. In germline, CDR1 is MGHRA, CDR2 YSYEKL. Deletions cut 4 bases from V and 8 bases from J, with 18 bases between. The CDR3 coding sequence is TGCGCCAGCAGCCGAGATCCGGTGGGGAATGATGAGCAGTTCTTC. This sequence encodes CASSRDPVGNDEQFF.

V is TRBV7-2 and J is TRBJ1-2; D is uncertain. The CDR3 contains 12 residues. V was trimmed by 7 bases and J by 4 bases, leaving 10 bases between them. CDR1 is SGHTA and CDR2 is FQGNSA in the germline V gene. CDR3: CASTPLLYGYTF. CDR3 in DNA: TGTGCCAGCACCCCTTTGCTCTATGGCTACACCTTC.